This paragraph covers one T cell receptor beta chain sequence. Germline CDR1 reads SGHTA; CDR2 reads FQGNSA. V dropped 2 bases and J dropped 12; count of bases not matched to a gene: 12. The CDR3 sequence is 14 residues long. This record belongs to a study of technical replicates of blood from several donors. Clones were read by immunoSEQ multiplex PCR, and TCRdb kept only the in-frame ones, dropping some. Of more than 65,000 clones in the sample, 95% to 97% are singletons; the top ten hold around 0.29%. Sequencing input: T cells isolated from PBMCs. This chain connects TRBV7-2 to TRBJ2-7; 8 nucleotides line up with TRBD2. This clonotype was obtained from a human donor in good health. As DNA, the CDR3 is TGTGCCAGCAGCTTATCGCCGGGACTAGACTCCTTGTACTTC. This translates into CASSLSPGLDSLYF.